This T cell receptor (beta chain) was recovered during a study of beta chain features in type 1 diabetes. General study results and limits: Whether HLA type influences TCRB rearrangement remained unresolved here. All four CD4+ subsets of Type 1 diabetes patients contained TCRB CDR3s that were moderately but significantly shorter.

Reverse transcribing all isolated RNA meant expressed TCRB transcripts were sequenced. Method: immunoSEQ multiplex PCR; TCRdb's copy keeps in-frame clones and lacks some. The sample shows roughly 330,000 clones, approximately 11% of them seen only once. A few counts support this clone. Its antigen is not known. V was shortened by 2 bases and J by 0 bases, with 5 bases between the two germline ends. This CDR3 comprises 13 residues. Germline V gene lookup returns CDR1 MDHEN and CDR2 SYDVKM. The sample consisted of naive CD4+ T cells from blood. The sequence was collected from a woman aged 25 to 39 in good health. This chain links TRBV28 with TRBJ2-7; D unresolved. CDR3 sequence: CASSLHSSYEQYF. The CDR3 DNA reads TGTGCCAGCAGTTTACACAGCTCCTACGAGCAGTACTTC.